The TCR beta chain described here comes from a study of blood T cell repertoires in COVID-19. Measured with immunoSEQ multiplex PCR; TCRdb has only the in-frame clones, and not every one. The profile shows around 330,000 clones, around 89% of them singletons. From germline, CDR1 is KGHSH and CDR2 LQKENI. This CDR3 is built from 13 residues. V was pared by 4 bases and J by 0 bases, with 7 bases between. Sequencing used peripheral blood. This chain connects TRBV18 to TRBJ2-7; D gene unclear. This TCR came from a woman aged 50 to 65 with active or convalescent COVID-19. CDR3 DNA: TGTGCCAGCTCACGGGCGAGCTCCTACGAGCAGTACTTC. Its protein product is CASSRASSYEQYF.